This T cell receptor (beta chain) was observed in a study of CD8 T cells in Susac syndrome. Bulk CD8+ and CD4+ cells came from magnetic negative isolation; CD8+ TEMRA by FACS. Random hexamers served to reverse transcribe roughly 0.45 to 1 ug RNA. Multiplex PCR with immunoSEQ amplified the TCR beta CDR3 across 54 Vbeta and 13 Jbeta. TCRdb ran MiXCR on the immunoSEQ multiplex PCR reads and lists one entry per CDR3 protein. This table holds around 200,000 distinct CDR3 sequences, 85% to 95% found once. The CDR3 loop spans 13 amino acids. The V end was cut by 8 bases, the J end by 0 bases, with 11 bases between.

V is TRBV12-3 or TRBV12-4 and J is TRBJ2-7; D gene uncertain. What was sequenced was CD4+ T cells from PBMCs. The sequence came from a human donor with Susac syndrome. The CDR3 is CASRSPSSYEQYF. The CDR3 nucleotides read TGTGCCAGCCGGTCGCCAAGCTCCTACGAGCAGTACTTC.